This T cell receptor beta chain was recorded in a study of blood T cell repertoires in COVID-19. At the level of the study: Both acute and convalescent COVID-19 samples were obtained from the United States, Italy and Spain. Sample material is recorded as cDNA or gDNA derived from T cells, B-cell-depleted T cells, or PBMCs.

The V gene lost 2 bases and the J gene lost 2 bases, with 8 bases spanning the gap. From germline, CDR1 is MNHEY and CDR2 SVGEGT. The CDR3 covers 14 residues. This clone was seen at least ten times. Study processing details: Reference gene primer amplification in the assay estimated nucleated cell counts. Measured with immunoSEQ multiplex PCR; TCRdb has only the in-frame clones, and not every one. From that table come the V and J calls and clone size; the DNA was used to work out D and trimming. The sample comprises more than 250,000 clones, around 87% of which are singletons, and roughly 1.9% rests with the top ten.

The source of this sequence is a woman aged 25-40 years who had recovered from COVID-19. Sequenced input: peripheral blood. The V gene is TRBV6-2 or TRBV6-3, the J gene TRBJ2-3; TRBD1 might be the D (5 bases). The CDR3 region has the DNA TGTGCCAGCAGTTACCCGGACACCACAGATACGCAGTATTTT. It translates to CASSYPDTTDTQYF.